The present TCR beta chain was sequenced within a study of blood T cell repertoires in COVID-19 (dated by TCRdb to about 2020). Regarding the complete study: The collaborator samples originated in the United States, Italy and Spain and spanned the acute and convalescent phases of COVID-19. A freely available public database, intended as a resource for researchers studying the immune response to SARS-CoV-2, is where the repertoires were released. The dataset comprised deeply sampled blood TCRbeta repertoires from subjects exposed to, actively infected with, or recovered from COVID-19. Samples came from the ongoing ImmuneRACE study (first 160 participants) plus 1,254 subjects from 6 global collaborators. Where available, HLA class I and class II types were obtained from metadata supplied by the sample provider rather than from assay-based typing. Sample metadata almost always included a de-identified subject ID, COVID-19 status, age in years and sex. The material from the prospective study consisted of cDNA or gDNA derived from T cells, B-cell-depleted T cells, or PBMCs. Overall study outcomes, separate from this receptor: How much clinical and demographic metadata was included differed by source and by participant, and the metadata was provided uncurated.

This clone was counted once. Its specific antigen is unknown. No much larger clonotype is one base removed from it; base qualities were not supplied. The cysteine opens and the phenylalanine closes a CDR3 of 12 amino acids. Just CDR3 DNA is preserved here, 36 bases in frame from base 1. CDR1 and CDR2, looked up from the germline V gene, are SQVTM and ANQGSEA. V was cut back by 4 bases and J by 1 base, leaving a gap of 7 bases between them. TCRbeta CDR3 regions were amplified from genomic DNA by means of the immunoSEQ Assay, a bias-controlled multiplex PCR. The paper's data handling went like this. Within the assay, amplification of reference gene primers was used to estimate how many nucleated cells each sample contained. Sequence reads were collapsed and filtered to measure the absolute abundance of every unique TCRbeta CDR3 rearrangement. For each sample, productive Simpson clonality was calculated as the square root of Simpson's diversity index over productive rearrangements. TCRdb mirrors the immuneACCESS table, restricted to in-frame sequences. Some clones are absent from its copies; in checked studies, under half trace to an unresolved V gene, and the reason for the others is unknown. The D gene and trimming were derived from the DNA, and the V and J assignments and clone size from that table. The table for this sample lists 78,000 or so clones; roughly 90% of them were counted only once. Roughly 7% of the sample is in the top ten clones.

Whole blood was collected in K2EDTA tubes by collaborating institutions according to the institutions' own protocols. For TCRbeta analysis, collaborator samples were shipped as frozen whole blood, as isolated PBMCs, or as DNA extracted from either sample type. The receptor comes from a woman between 45 and 65 years old with acute or convalescent COVID-19. The chain is assembled from TRBV29-1 and TRBJ1-1; the best D guess is TRBD1, with 5 bases matching. Material for sequencing was peripheral blood. Here the CDR3 is given as CSVGTGNTEAFF. The nucleotide sequence is given as TGCAGCGTTGGTACAGGGAACACTGAAGCTTTCTTT. The CDR3, completed at both ends by the reference TRBV29-1 and TRBJ1-1 genes, gives the full variable domain SAVISQKPSRDICQRGTSLTIQCQVDSQVTMMFWYRQQPGQSLTLIATANQGSEATYESGFVIDKFPISRPNLTFSTLTVSNMSPEDSSIYLCSVGTGNTEAFFGQGTRLTVV.